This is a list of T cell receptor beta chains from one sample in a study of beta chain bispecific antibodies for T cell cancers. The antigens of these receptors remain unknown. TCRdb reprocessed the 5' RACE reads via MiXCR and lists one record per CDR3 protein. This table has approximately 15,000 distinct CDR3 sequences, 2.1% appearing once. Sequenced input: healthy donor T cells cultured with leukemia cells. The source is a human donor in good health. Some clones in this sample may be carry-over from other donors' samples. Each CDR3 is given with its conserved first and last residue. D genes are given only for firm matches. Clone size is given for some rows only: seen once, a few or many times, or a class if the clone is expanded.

CDR3: CASSPPAAGVTYEQYF; DNA: TGTGCCAGCTCACCACCGGCGGCGGGGGTAACCTACGAGCAGTACTTC; D: TRBD2; V: TRBV18; size: many; J: TRBJ2-7
CDR3: CASSPGQGAGDTQYF; DNA: TGTGCCAGCTCACCCGGACAGGGGGCTGGAGATACGCAGTATTTT; D: TRBD1; V: TRBV18; size: many; J: TRBJ2-3
CDR3: CASSPSGGTEAFF; DNA: TGCGCCAGCAGCCCGTCGGGGGGCACTGAAGCTTTCTTT; D: NA; V: TRBV5-1; size: many; J: TRBJ1-1
CDR3: CAISDSPTGPYGYTF; DNA: TGTGCCATCAGTGATAGCCCGACGGGCCCTTATGGCTACACCTTC; D: NA; V: TRBV10-3; size: medium-sized; J: TRBJ1-2
CDR3: CASKIRGLNTEAFF; DNA: TGTGCCAGCAAGATTCGGGGTTTGAACACTGAAGCTTTCTTT; D: NA; V: TRBV28; size: few; J: TRBJ1-1
CDR3: CSARDPDSLLSYEQYF; DNA: TGCAGTGCTAGAGATCCCGACAGCCTCCTTTCCTACGAGCAGTACTTC; D: NA; V: TRBV20-1; size: many; J: TRBJ2-7
CDR3: CSALTSGRTGETQYF; DNA: TGCAGTGCTCTGACTAGCGGGAGGACGGGAGAGACCCAGTACTTC; D: TRBD2; V: TRBV20-1; size: many; J: TRBJ2-5
CDR3: CASSSHKDNEQFF; DNA: TGCGCCAGCAGCTCCCACAAAGACAATGAGCAGTTCTTC; D: NA; V: TRBV5-1; size: medium-sized; J: TRBJ2-1
CDR3: CASSYSSGPEAFF; DNA: TGTGCCAGCAGTTACTCGAGTGGCCCTGAAGCTTTCTTT; D: NA; V: TRBV6-5; size: many; J: TRBJ1-1
CDR3: CASSLVGGDIQYF; DNA: TGCGCCAGCAGCTTGGTCGGGGGGGACATTCAGTACTTC; D: TRBD2; V: TRBV5-1; size: many; J: TRBJ2-4
CDR3: CASSDLRDSPKNEQFF; DNA: TGCGCCAGCAGTGACCTTCGGGACTCTCCTAAGAATGAGCAGTTCTTC; D: NA; V: TRBV10-1; size: many; J: TRBJ2-1
CDR3: CASRPTGINYGYTF; DNA: TGTGCCAGCAGGCCAACGGGGATTAACTATGGCTACACCTTC; D: NA; V: TRBV27; size: many; J: TRBJ1-2
CDR3: CASSPGGSDTQYF; DNA: TGTGCCAGCAGCCCCGGGGGCTCAGATACGCAGTATTTT; D: NA; V: TRBV13; size: NA; J: TRBJ2-3
CDR3: CAVMTGAGEQYF; DNA: TGTGCCGTGATGACAGGGGCTGGCGAGCAGTACTTC; D: TRBD1; V: TRBV27; size: many; J: TRBJ2-7
CDR3: CASRYQGGAGIPGELFF; DNA: TGCGCCAGCAGATATCAGGGCGGTGCGGGAATCCCCGGGGAGCTGTTTTTT; D: NA; V: TRBV5-1; size: many; J: TRBJ2-2
CDR3: CASSPPGQGHETQYF; DNA: TGTGCCAGCAGCCCACCGGGACAGGGGCACGAGACCCAGTACTTC; D: TRBD1; V: TRBV7-3; size: medium-sized; J: TRBJ2-5
CDR3: CASSLGGGVNTEAFF; DNA: TGTGCCAGCAGTTTGGGAGGCGGAGTGAACACTGAAGCTTTCTTT; D: NA; V: TRBV27; size: medium-sized; J: TRBJ1-1
CDR3: CASSLDRWTGELFF; DNA: TGTGCCAGCAGCTTAGACCGATGGACCGGGGAGCTGTTTTTT; D: NA; V: TRBV7-9; size: many; J: TRBJ2-2
CDR3: CSARAPPTGNTIYF; DNA: TGCAGTGCTAGAGCTCCGCCAACTGGAAACACCATATATTTT; D: NA; V: TRBV20-1; size: many; J: TRBJ1-3
CDR3: CASSLAPGNNEQFF; DNA: TGTGCCAGCAGCTTAGCTCCAGGTAACAATGAGCAGTTCTTC; D: NA; V: TRBV7-9; size: many; J: TRBJ2-1
CDR3: CASSMVTVAGPDTQYF; DNA: TGTGCCAGCAGTATGGTGACTGTAGCGGGGCCGGATACGCAGTATTTT; D: TRBD2; V: TRBV6-5; size: many; J: TRBJ2-3
CDR3: CASSRGPGNEQYF; DNA: TGCGCCAGCAGCCGGGGGCCGGGGAACGAGCAGTACTTC; D: NA; V: TRBV5-1; size: medium-sized; J: TRBJ2-7
CDR3: CASSLVTGTRKEQFF; DNA: TGTGCCAGCAGCTTGGTAACAGGGACCCGCAAGGAGCAGTTCTTC; D: NA; V: TRBV5-8; size: many; J: TRBJ2-1
CDR3: CASSDGGGVYNEQFF; DNA: TGCGCCAGCAGCGACGGCGGGGGGGTCTACAATGAGCAGTTCTTC; D: TRBD2; V: TRBV5-1; size: medium-sized; J: TRBJ2-1
CDR3: CAISEPYLQAIASGANVLTF; DNA: TGTGCCATCAGTGAGCCCTATTTACAAGCGATAGCCTCTGGGGCCAACGTCCTGACTTTC; D: NA; V: TRBV10-3; size: many; J: TRBJ2-6